These T cell receptor beta chains were read from a single sample in a study of T cell repertoires in cytomegalovirus infection. A single record per CDR3 protein comes from TCRdb applying MiXCR to the reads. There are about 920,000 distinct CDR3 sequences in the sample; about a third occur only once, and over 12% lies in the top ten. No cognate antigen is known for these TCRs. The specimen comprised cultured CD8+ T cells from PBMCs, sampled from culture after CMV antigen stimulation. Receptors originate from a human donor in good health (CMV status not recorded). Some clones in this sample may be carry-over from other donors' samples. CDR3s include the opening cysteine and the closing phenylalanine or tryptophan. Each record gives: J gene, clone size, D gene, V gene, CDR3 protein, CDR3 DNA. The D gene is left open where the match is weak. Clone size is not always given. Where it is, it says once, few, many or a class for expanded clones.

>TRBJ2-1|few|.|TRBV6-5
CASTQMANYNEQFF
TGTGCCAGCACCCAAATGGCAAATTACAATGAGCAGTTCTTC
>TRBJ1-2|few|TRBD1|TRBV5-1
CASSLGTGSANYGYTF
TGCGCCAGCAGCTTGGGGACAGGGAGCGCCAACTATGGCTACACCTTC
>TRBJ2-6|.|.|TRBV27
CASSLLRVSGANVLTF
TGTGCCAGCAGTTTATTGAGGGTCTCTGGGGCCAACGTCCTGACTTTC
>TRBJ2-7|.|.|TRBV5-6
CASSSADTYEQYF
TGTGCCAGCAGCTCGGCGGACACTTACGAGCAGTACTTC
>TRBJ1-2|many|.|TRBV6-2/TRBV6-3
CASRKQGITTFSTGYTF
TGTGCCAGCCGGAAACAGGGAATTACCACTTTTTCTACTGGCTACACCTTC
>TRBJ2-7|.|.|TRBV19
CAGSPGTLLYEQYF
TGTGCCGGTAGTCCCGGGACATTGTTATACGAGCAGTACTTC
>TRBJ1-1|few|.|TRBV15
CATSRDPYTEAFF
TGTGCCACCAGCAGAGATCCCTACACTGAAGCTTTCTTT
>TRBJ2-1|.|.|TRBV6-6
CASSLGAPPSYNEQFF
TGTGCCAGCAGTTTGGGGGCCCCACCCTCCTACAATGAGCAGTTCTTC
>TRBJ1-2|.|.|TRBV18
CASSYVPQGKGYGYTF
TGTGCCAGCTCATACGTTCCGCAGGGGAAAGGCTATGGCTACACCTTC
>TRBJ1-1|.|TRBD1|TRBV5-4
CASRPGTGNRVNTEAFF
TGTGCCAGCAGGCCCGGGACAGGGAATAGGGTGAACACTGAAGCTTTCTTT
>TRBJ2-1|.|.|TRBV5-1
CASSWAGGGRNEQFF
TGCGCCAGCAGCTGGGCGGGTGGGGGAAGGAATGAGCAGTTCTTC